These 25 T cell receptor beta chains share one sample of origin, sequenced in a study of T cell clonality in common variable immunodeficiency. These receptors have no known antigen. Sequencing used immunoSEQ multiplex PCR; TCRdb keeps in-frame clones, though not all of them. The data list 25,000 to 30,000 clones, none observed once; approximately 3% falls to the top ten. Whole-study results and caveats: Reportedly, TCR beta sequences from common variable immunodeficiency showed fewer deletions and N-nucleotide insertions.

Sequencing used peripheral blood mononuclear cells. The receptors originated from a human donor with common variable immunodeficiency.

CDR3 DNA, as far as it was read: TGTGCCAGTAGTAAAACAGGGGGCTCGGGAAACACC. Translation: CASSKTGGSGNT. The entire CDR3 is CASSKTGGSGNTIYF. The rearrangement uses TRBV19 and TRBJ1-3; 9 positions agree with TRBD1. The read is 3 residues too short to cover the CDR3 end, so that end is filled in from the germline J gene. Germline CDR1 is LNHDA and CDR2 is SQIVND (reference sequence). CDR3 length: 15 residues. Unmatched junction bases numbered 5, after V lost 4 bases and J lost 4 bases. The complete variable domain, with remaining parts taken from reference TRBV19 and TRBJ1-3, reads DGGITQSPKYLFRKEGQNVTLSCEQNLNHDAMYWYRQDPGQGLRLIYYSQIVNDFQKGDIAEGYSVSREKKESFPLTVTSAQKNPTAFYLCASSKTGGSGNTIYFGEGSWLTVV.

This clone was seen a few times. Read data end 3 residues before the CDR3 end; the end is taken from the germline J gene. The V call is TRBV5-6, the J call TRBJ1-1; D gene uncertain. Germline-derived CDR1 and CDR2 are SGHDT and YYEEEE. The V and J ends lost 5 bases and 4 bases respectively, with 12 bases between them. This CDR3 has 13 residues. The CDR3 sequence is CASSSRAGTEAFF. CDR3 bases read: TGTGCCAGCAGTAGCCGTGCGGGCACTGAA.

The sample holds many counts of this clone. The CDR3 is cut off 3 residues early in the read; its end comes from the germline J gene. The chain recombines TRBV7-9 with TRBJ1-5; D remains unclear. The V gene's germline CDR1 is SEHNR and CDR2 FQNEAQ (reference sequence). The V end lost 8 bases, the J end lost 1 base, and 9 bases lay between the germline ends. CDR3 length equals 13 residues. CDR3 in amino acids: CASGSQSNQPQHF. The CDR3 bases that were read are TGTGCCAGCGGCAGTCAAAGCAATCAGCCC.

This clone was detected ten times or more. The DNA ends 3 residues before the CDR3 does, and the rest of the CDR3 is filled in from the germline J gene. The chain carries TRBV20-1 and TRBJ2-1; D is undetermined. The CDR3 extends over 10 amino acids. CDR1 and CDR2 (germline): DFQATT, SNEGSKA (reference sequence). V was pared by 6 bases and J by 9 bases, with 9 bases between. CDR3 sequence reads: CSARGSEQFF. CDR3 bases read: TGCAGTGCCCGTGGTAGTGAG.

This clone appeared many times. Sequencing ends 3 residues short of the CDR3 end; the germline J gene provides the rest. The rearrangement uses TRBV28 and TRBJ2-3; TRBD1 agrees at 7 bases. The ends lost 3 bases at V and 0 bases at J; junction bases unmatched: 9. Germline V gene sequence: CDR1 MDHEN, CDR2 SYDVKM. CDR3 length: 17 residues. Incomplete CDR3 DNA: TGTGCCAGCAGTTTGGACAGGCGACTTGGGAGCACAGATACG. Its translation: CASSLDRRLGSTDT. The full CDR3 is CASSLDRRLGSTDTQYF.

The table lists this clone with many counts. The missing CDR3 end, 3 residues past where the read stops, is filled in from the germline J gene. The chain uses TRBV7-9 and TRBJ1-1; D possibly corresponds to TRBD1 (5 bases). The CDR3 has 14 amino acids. The germline gives CDR1 SEHNR, CDR2 FQNEAQ (reference sequence). V gave up 5 bases and J gave up 1 base, with 11 bases separating them. The sequenced CDR3 bases are TGTGCCAGCAGCCGACCGCAGGGGAACACTGAA. This codes for CASSRPQGNTE. The CDR3 in full is CASSRPQGNTEAFF.

This clone was seen repeatedly, ten times or more. The DNA read from the CDR3 is TGTGCCTGGAGTCCCACGACCCTAGGCACCGGGGAG. Protein sequence: CAWSPTTLGTGE. The entire CDR3 protein is CAWSPTTLGTGELFF. The chain combines TRBV30 with TRBJ2-2; D unresolved. The read gets to within 3 residues of the CDR3 end, and the germline J gene fills in the rest. CDR3 length: 15 amino acids. Germline lookup yields CDR1 GTSNPN and CDR2 SVGIG (reference sequence). The germline V and J ends were trimmed by 2 bases and 4 bases, with 14 bases remaining between them.

The sample holds many counts of this clone. The CDR3 end is not reached by the read, which stops 3 residues before it; the germline J gene fills it in. This sequence joins TRBV6-2 or TRBV6-3 and TRBJ2-1; 11 nucleotides align to TRBD2. The J segment lost 4 bases and the V segment lost 2 bases, leaving 7 bases of the junction unmatched. The CDR3 has 17 residues. Germline CDR1 reads MNHEY; CDR2 reads SVGEGT. Incomplete CDR3 DNA: TGTGCCAGCAGTTACCATAGCGGGAGGGCCGAATACAATGAG. This gives the protein CASSYHSGRAEYNE. The whole CDR3 protein is CASSYHSGRAEYNEQFF.

This clone was recorded a few times. The CDR3 extends 3 residues past the end of the read, so its final part is completed from the germline J gene. V and J are TRBV5-1 and TRBJ2-3, with unresolved D. There are 17 residues in the CDR3. V gave up 0 bases and J gave up 6 bases, with 20 bases separating them. Germline CDR1 SGHRS, CDR2 YFSETQ. CDR3 residues: CASSLAASNPAIDTQYF. CDR3 bases read: TGCGCCAGCAGCTTGGCCGCCTCCAACCCCGCGATCGATACG.

This clone was seen a few times. The read finishes 3 residues shy of the CDR3 end, and the germline J gene is used to complete it. The chain has TRBV19 and TRBJ2-1; 13 bases map to TRBD2. The J segment lost 7 bases and the V segment lost 4 bases, leaving 7 bases of the junction unmatched. The CDR3 consists of 16 residues. Germline-derived CDR1 and CDR2 are LNHDA and SQIVND (reference sequence). CDR3 sequence: CASSTQRTSGSNEQFF. CDR3 bases read: TGTGCCAGTAGTACCCAAAGGACTAGCGGGAGTAATGAG.

In its sample, this clone was seen many times. The read falls 3 residues short of the CDR3 end, and the missing part is taken from the germline J gene. This rearrangement joins TRBV30 to TRBJ1-6, with D unclear. CDR1 and CDR2 (germline): GTSNPN, SVGIG (reference sequence). CDR3 size: 15 residues. V gave up 5 bases and J gave up 9 bases, with 20 bases separating them. The CDR3 sequence: CAWDPGRTGSSPLHF. CDR3 bases read: TGTGCCTGGGACCCCGGGAGGACGGGGAGTTCACCC.

This clone has a count of ten or more. With the read ending 3 residues before the CDR3 end, the germline J gene is used to fill in that end. This rearrangement joins TRBV18 to TRBJ2-7, with 8 positions matching TRBD1. Germline CDR1 reads KGHSH; CDR2 reads LQKENI. CDR3 length: 15 amino acids. V gave up 1 base and J gave up 2 bases; unmatched junction bases: 4. The CDR3 loop is CASSPQPGQAYEQYF. The CDR3 bases that were read are TGTGCCAGCTCACCACAACCGGGACAGGCCTACGAG.

Turning to this clone: The read ends 3 residues early relative to the CDR3; the germline J gene fills the gap. This chain links TRBV5-6 with TRBJ2-7; possible D gene TRBD1, 5 bases. Trimming took 4 bases from V and 2 from J, leaving 16 bases between them. This CDR3 has 15 amino acids. CDR1 SGHDT and CDR2 YYEEEE come from the germline V gene. The CDR3 sequence: CASSLGRIETYEQYF. The CDR3 DNA, read in part, is TGTGCCAGCAGCCTGGGGCGGATAGAGACCTACGAG.

With regard to this clone: The CDR3 end falls 3 residues outside the read, so it is completed with the germline J gene. V gene TRBV7-9 combines with J gene TRBJ2-1; D not resolved. V was clipped by 4 bases and J by 5 bases, with 12 bases between them. This CDR3 is 14 amino acids long. Germline CDR1 is SEHNR and CDR2 is FQNEAQ (reference sequence). The covered CDR3 bases are TGTGCCAGCAGCTACATTTACAGAGACAATGAG. Translated: CASSYIYRDNE. The CDR3 as a whole reads CASSYIYRDNEQFF.

The CDR3 protein is CASSFGGGFTDTQYF. The DNA read from the CDR3 is TGTGCCAGCAGCTTTGGGGGCGGTTTCACAGATACG. The chain links TRBV5-8 to TRBJ2-3, with D possibly matching TRBD1 (6 bases). With the read ending 3 residues before the CDR3 end, the germline J gene is used to fill in that end. Germline V gene lookup returns CDR1 SGHTS and CDR2 YDEGEE. Deletions cut 2 bases from V and 2 bases from J, with 12 bases between. The CDR3 runs to 15 residues.

This clone was detected many times. The read falls 3 residues short of the CDR3 end, and the missing part is taken from the germline J gene. The V call is TRBV7-2, the J call TRBJ2-1, with a tentative D call TRBD2 (7 bases). The CDR3 is 17 residues long. The germline gives CDR1 SGHTA, CDR2 FQGNSA. V lost 0 bases and J lost 3, with 15 bases in between. The sequenced CDR3 bases are TGTGCCAGCAGCTTAGCGGATGGGGGGGCTATCTACAATGAG. Protein: CASSLADGGAIYNE. The whole CDR3 protein is CASSLADGGAIYNEQFF.

This clone appeared many times. The sequenced fragment ends 3 residues before the CDR3 boundary, so the rest is inferred from the germline J gene. The chain links TRBV5-6 to TRBJ2-5; TRBD1 might be the D (6 bases). CDR3 length: 14 residues. The germline CDR1 and CDR2 sequences are SGHDT and YYEEEE. V gave up 4 bases and J gave up 1 base, with 11 bases separating them. Incomplete CDR3 DNA: TGTGCCAGCAGCAGGGGGACACCCCAAGAGACC. This gives the protein CASSRGTPQET. The whole CDR3 protein reads CASSRGTPQETQYF.

Concerning this clone: The CDR3 is cut off 3 residues early in the read; its end comes from the germline J gene. The chain combines TRBV18 with TRBJ2-4; no reliable D call. Germline loops: CDR1 KGHSH, CDR2 LQKENI. The CDR3 consists of 15 residues. V was shortened by 2 bases and J by 2 bases, with 10 bases between the two germline ends. The CDR3 sequence: CASSPWSDSKNIQYF. The CDR3 DNA, read in part, is TGTGCCAGCTCACCATGGAGTGACTCCAAAAACATT.

This clone was seen ten or more times. Read data end 3 residues before the CDR3 end; the end is taken from the germline J gene. This rearrangement joins TRBV10-3 to TRBJ1-4, with D unresolved. In germline, CDR1 is ENHRY, CDR2 SYGVKD. The CDR3 sequence is 14 residues long. The V end lost 0 bases, the J end lost 5 bases, and 7 bases lay between the germline ends. CDR3 DNA, as far as it was read: TGTGCCATCAGTGAGTCTTGGCAGAATGAAAAA. Translating it yields CAISESWQNEK. In full, the CDR3 reads CAISESWQNEKLFF.

This clone showed up just a few times. One junction end disagrees with the germline gene, perhaps due to a read error. The CDR3 end is not reached by the read, which stops 3 residues before it; the germline J gene fills it in. This chain uses TRBV7-7 with TRBJ1-2; D gene unclear. The V gene's germline CDR1 is SSHAT and CDR2 FNYEAQ (reference sequence). The CDR3 covers 14 residues. This chain's CDR3 is CASSLENRNYGYTF. The CDR3 DNA, read in part, is TGTGCTAGCAGCTTAGAAAACAGAAATTATGGC.

Many counts were recorded for this clone. The read gets to within 3 residues of the CDR3 end, and the germline J gene fills in the rest. This sequence joins TRBV20-1 and TRBJ2-1; TRBD2 aligns across 10 bases. CDR1 DFQATT and CDR2 SNEGSKA come from the germline V gene (reference sequence). Losses at the gene ends were 2 bases for V and 6 bases for J; bases not matched to a gene: 7. CDR3 length equals 15 residues. Incomplete CDR3 DNA: TGCAGTGCTAGATGGCCTAGCGGGAGACCCAATGAG. This codes for CSARWPSGRPNE. The CDR3 as a whole reads CSARWPSGRPNEQFF.

This clone was picked up many times. The CDR3 extends 3 residues past the end of the read, so its final part is completed from the germline J gene. The chain combines TRBV7-9 with TRBJ2-3; D is undetermined. The V end was cut by 4 bases, the J end by 3 bases, with 8 bases between. There are 13 residues in the CDR3. Germline assignment: CDR1 SEHNR and CDR2 FQNEAQ (reference sequence). CDR3 sequence reads: CASSSVRTDTQYF. Partial CDR3 DNA: TGTGCCAGCAGCTCTGTTAGAACAGATACG.

This clone has ten or more counts. The read comes to an end 3 residues before the CDR3 does, leaving the germline J gene to fill in the end. V and J are TRBV20-1 and TRBJ1-5, with D maybe TRBD1 (6 bases). This CDR3 region has 13 residues. V gave up 6 bases and J gave up 1 base, with 10 bases separating them. The germline V gene has CDR1 DFQATT and CDR2 SNEGSKA (reference sequence). The CDR3 is CSASQGSNQPQHF. CDR3 bases read: TGCAGTGCGTCTCAGGGGAGCAATCAGCCC.

Ten or more counts support this clone. The read ends 3 residues early relative to the CDR3; the germline J gene fills the gap. The chain has TRBV6-2 or TRBV6-3 and TRBJ2-1; TRBD2 aligns across 11 bases. Germline-derived CDR1 and CDR2 are MNHEY and SVGEGT. Trimming cost V 7 bases and J 5 bases; bases outside gene matches: 10. CDR3 length equals 16 residues. The CDR3 DNA, read in part, is TGTGCCAGCACCGTTAAGGGACTAGCGGAAAACAATGAG. Translating gives CASTVKGLAENNE. The entire CDR3 reads CASTVKGLAENNEQFF.

This clone was seen many times. With the read ending 3 residues before the CDR3 end, the germline J gene is used to fill in that end. The chain recombines TRBV13 with TRBJ2-2, with 7 bases matching TRBD2. CDR3 length equals 15 residues. In germline, CDR1 is PRHDT, CDR2 FYEKMQ (reference sequence). The V and J ends lost 6 bases and 3 bases, in that order; junction bases with no gene match: 7. CDR3 residues: CASRGSGRDTGELFF. CDR3 DNA, as far as it was read: TGTGCCAGCAGGGGTAGCGGGCGGGACACCGGGGAG. Full variable domain (remainder filled in from reference TRBV13 and TRBJ2-2): AAGVIQSPRHLIKEKRETATLKCYPIPRHDTVYWYQQGPGQDPQFLISFYEKMQSDKGSIPDRFSAQQFSDYHSELNMSSLELGDSALYFCASRGSGRDTGELFFGEGSRLTVL.